Below are 27 T cell receptor beta chains sequenced from a single sample in a study of blood T cells in healthy people across ages. For the second PCR, which ran for roughly 6 to 11 cycles, a sample-barcoded 5' primer and a J-beta primer mix were used. TCRdb reanalysed the 5' RACE reads using MiXCR and keeps one entry per CDR3 protein. The table records 1.8 million or so distinct CDR3 sequences, 35% to 50% of them present only once. Material: blood. The source is a human donor in good health.

This chain joins TRBV20-1 and TRBJ2-7; 9 positions agree with TRBD1. Germline V gene sequence: CDR1 DFQATT, CDR2 SNEGSKA (reference sequence). The CDR3 runs 14 residues. V dropped 4 bases and J dropped 7; count of bases not matched to a gene: 11. The CDR3: CSAKDMRGTGEQYF. CDR3 DNA: TGCAGTGCTAAAGATATGAGGGGGACAGGGGAGCAGTACTTC.

V gene TRBV10-3 combines with J gene TRBJ2-5, with 9 positions matching TRBD2. With V trimmed by 0 bases and J by 5 bases, 7 bases remained unmatched. Germline V gene sequence: CDR1 ENHRY, CDR2 SYGVKD. CDR3 size: 16 residues. The chain's CDR3 is CAISESAIAGEETQYF. The CDR3 DNA reads as TGTGCCATCAGTGAGTCGGCGATAGCGGGGGAGGAGACCCAGTACTTC.

The CDR3 sequence: CASSYSSIAGETDTQYF. CDR3 nucleotide sequence: TGTGCCAGCAGTTACTCGTCGATAGCGGGGGAAACAGATACGCAGTATTTT. The chain couples TRBV6-2 or TRBV6-3 to TRBJ2-3; 9 bases match TRBD2. After removal of 0 bases from V and 3 bases from J, the junction contained 7 bases not matched to a gene. The CDR3 has 17 amino acids. Germline V gene lookup returns CDR1 MNHEY and CDR2 SVGEGT.

This clonotype showed up just a few times. The V gene is TRBV20-1, the J gene TRBJ2-4; 12 nucleotides line up with TRBD1. The end of the DNA is better explained by TRBJ2-5, so the J call may be wrong. This CDR3 is 16 amino acids long. Germline lookup yields CDR1 DFQATT and CDR2 SNEGSKA (reference sequence). This CDR3 is CSARVPGQGALETQYF. The DNA for the CDR3 is TGCAGTGCTAGGGTACCGGGACAGGGGGCATTGGAGACCCAGTACTTC.

This rearrangement joins TRBV7-8 to TRBJ2-6; no definite D call. Trimming removed 5 bases from V and 1 base from J, with 12 bases in between. This CDR3 spans 16 amino acids. CDR1 is SGHVS and CDR2 is FQNEAQ in the germline V gene. DNA of the CDR3: TGTGCCAGCAGCGCAGGCTACGGGTCTGGGGCCAACGTCCTGACTTTC. Protein sequence: CASSAGYGSGANVLTF.

A few counts support this clonotype. The chain couples TRBV4-2 to TRBJ2-5, with 9 bases that match TRBD2. The germline gives CDR1 LGHNA, CDR2 YNFKEQ. The ends lost 0 bases at V and 11 bases at J; junction bases unmatched: 7. This CDR3 comprises 14 residues. This chain's CDR3 is CASSQDGTSYRQYF. CDR3 DNA sequence: TGTGCCAGCAGCCAAGACGGGACTAGCTATCGGCAGTACTTC.

This chain links TRBV27 with TRBJ2-3; TRBD2 matches at 11 bases. V dropped 5 bases and J dropped 9; count of bases not matched to a gene: 16. Per germline, CDR1 MNHEY and CDR2 SMNVEV (reference sequence). The CDR3 consists of 17 residues. The CDR3: CASSLTSGTGRDSTQYF. Written as DNA, the CDR3 is TGTGCCAGCAGTCTGACTAGCGGGACGGGTCGAGACTCGACGCAGTATTTT.

The V gene is TRBV12-3 or TRBV12-4, the J gene TRBJ1-1, with D possibly being TRBD1 (5 bases). V was clipped by 6 bases and J by 6 bases, with 17 bases between them. This CDR3 is built from 14 residues. The DNA for the CDR3 is TGTGCCAGCAGCCTCGACAGCTGGCAGGCTGAAGCTTTCTTT. Translating it yields CASSLDSWQAEAFF.

This clonotype was picked up many times. V and J are TRBV6-5 and TRBJ2-1, with 7 bases that match TRBD2. CDR1 and CDR2 (germline): MNHEY, SVGAGI. CDR3 length equals 13 residues. Trimming removed 5 bases from V and 15 bases from J; junction bases left unmatched: 13. CDR3 protein: CASSADLGLVRFF. The CDR3 DNA reads TGTGCCAGCAGTGCCGATCTCGGACTAGTGAGGTTCTTC.

The V call is TRBV7-2, the J call TRBJ2-5; the D gene is possibly TRBD2 (6 bases). The CDR3 spans 16 residues. Germline CDR1 SGHTA, CDR2 FQGNSA. V was trimmed by 2 bases and J by 0 bases, leaving 13 bases between them. The CDR3 DNA is TGTGCCAGCAGCTTACGCGGGGAAAGGTACCAAGAGACCCAGTACTTC. Its translation is CASSLRGERYQETQYF.

The sample holds a few counts of this clonotype. The rearrangement uses TRBV7-8 and TRBJ2-6; D not certain. Germline V CDR1 and CDR2: SGHVS, FQNEAQ. Trimming left V 5 bases short and J 2 bases short, with 10 bases between. This CDR3 region has 15 residues. CDR3 nucleotides: TGTGCCAGCAGCACAAGGCGGCCTGGGGCCAACGTCCTGACTTTC. It encodes CASSTRRPGANVLTF.

This clonotype was seen only a few times. The chain combines TRBV7-8 with TRBJ1-6; maybe TRBD1 (6 bases). The length of the CDR3 is 14 residues. Deletions cut 6 bases from V and 9 bases from J, with 15 bases between. CDR1 and CDR2 from the germline V gene are SGHVS and FQNEAQ. This CDR3 is CASSDYRESSPLHF. The CDR3, as DNA: TGTGCCAGCAGTGACTACAGGGAGAGTTCACCCCTCCACTTT.

V gene TRBV28 combines with J gene TRBJ2-3; D is tentatively TRBD1 or TRBD2 (5 bases each). Germline CDR1 MDHEN, CDR2 SYDVKM. Trimming left V 4 bases short and J 2 bases short, with 13 bases between. The CDR3 length is 15 residues. For the CDR3, the DNA is TGTGCCAGCAGTTCCCTAGAGGGGAACACAGATACGCAGTATTTT. Its protein product is CASSSLEGNTDTQYF.

The count of this clonotype is one. The chain combines TRBV20-1 with TRBJ2-5; the D is unclear. The CDR3 is 12 residues long. Trimming shortened V by 6 bases and J by 5 bases, and 13 bases separated the two germline ends. CDR1 is DFQATT and CDR2 is SNEGSKA in the germline V gene (reference sequence). This CDR3 is CSAVRGLETQYF. The CDR3, as DNA: TGCAGTGCCGTCCGCGGTCTGGAGACCCAGTACTTC.

This clonotype was recorded many times. The chain has TRBV6-5 and TRBJ2-1; D is unclear. V lost 2 bases, J lost 5 bases, and 7 bases lay in between. The CDR3 consists of 13 residues. Germline CDR1 reads MNHEY; CDR2 reads SVGAGI. The CDR3 DNA reads TGTGCCAGCAGTTACAGGCCGGACAATGAGCAGTTCTTC. Translated, it gives CASSYRPDNEQFF.

The rearrangement joins TRBV13 to TRBJ1-2; 12 bases align to TRBD1. The V gene end was trimmed by 0 bases and the J gene end by 7 bases; junction bases not matched to a gene: 3. This CDR3 contains 15 residues. Per the germline V gene, CDR1 is PRHDT and CDR2 is FYEKMQ (reference sequence). Here the CDR3 DNA reads TGTGCCAGCAGCTTAGGAGGGACAGGGGGCACTGGCTACACCTTC. Amino acid sequence: CASSLGGTGGTGYTF.

The chain uses TRBV9 and TRBJ2-1, with 8 positions matching TRBD2. This CDR3 is 14 amino acids long. V trimming: 6 bases; J trimming: 8 bases; junction bases outside the gene matches: 10. Germline V gives CDR1 SGDLS, CDR2 YYNGEE. The CDR3 region is CASTRAGVAHEQFF. The CDR3 bases are TGTGCCAGCACCCGAGCGGGGGTTGCCCATGAGCAGTTCTTC.

V gene TRBV12-3 or TRBV12-4 combines with J gene TRBJ1-6; D is perhaps TRBD1 (5 bases). This CDR3 has 15 residues. Trimming pared 8 bases from V and 7 bases from J, leaving 18 bases between. This chain's CDR3 is CASGSYIEGNSPLHF. CDR3 coding DNA: TGTGCCAGCGGTTCATATATAGAGGGGAATTCACCCCTCCACTTT.

This clonotype turned up a few times. This chain connects TRBV29-1 to TRBJ2-3; D is perhaps TRBD1 (6 bases). This CDR3 is 15 amino acids long. Germline CDR1 is SQVTM and CDR2 is ANQGSEA. Between the trimmed V and J ends, which lost 3 bases and 5 bases, there was a span of 18 bases. CDR3 sequence (DNA): TGCAGCGTTGACTTCGTGGGACACGCGAGAGATACGCAGTATTTT. Protein sequence: CSVDFVGHARDTQYF.

In its sample, this clonotype was seen a few times. This rearrangement joins TRBV6-5 to TRBJ1-1; 7 bases agree with TRBD1. V lost 10 bases to trimming and J lost 2 bases; unmatched junction nucleotides: 7. CDR1 MNHEY and CDR2 SVGAGI come from the germline V gene. The CDR3 loop spans 13 amino acids. The CDR3 loop is CATRTGANTEAFF. In DNA, the CDR3 is TGTGCCACAAGAACAGGGGCTAACACTGAAGCTTTCTTT.

The gene calls are TRBV12-5 and TRBJ1-4, with no clear D. The CDR3 is made up of 13 amino acids. The germline V and J ends were trimmed by 7 bases and 8 bases, with 14 bases remaining between them. CDR1 is LGHNT and CDR2 is FRNRAP in the germline V gene. The chain's CDR3 is CASARRFGEKLFF. The CDR3 nucleotides read TGTGCTAGTGCAAGGAGGTTCGGGGAAAAACTGTTTTTT. The complete variable domain, with remaining parts taken from reference TRBV12-5 and TRBJ1-4, reads DARVTQTPRHKVTEMGQEVTMRCQPILGHNTVFWYRQTMMQGLELLAYFRNRAPLDDSGMPKDRFSAEMPDATLATLKIQPSEPRDSAVYFCASARRFGEKLFFGSGTQLSVL.

The chain has TRBV4-3 and TRBJ1-2, with 8 bases fitting TRBD1. V shed 0 bases, J shed 4 bases, and the junction held 7 bases outside the gene matches. The CDR3 sequence is 16 residues long. Germline V gene lookup returns CDR1 LGHNA and CDR2 YSLEER. The chain's CDR3 is CASSQERPGGFYGYTF. The CDR3 DNA follows: TGCGCCAGCAGCCAAGAACGGCCAGGGGGCTTCTATGGCTACACCTTC.

Turning to this clonotype: A much larger clonotype is one base distant, so this may be a read error. This chain joins TRBV6-2 or TRBV6-3 and TRBJ2-4; no definite D call. CDR3 size: 13 residues. Germline-derived CDR1 and CDR2 are MNHEY and SVGEGT. V was trimmed by 6 bases and J by 13 bases, leaving 19 bases between them. CDR3 coding DNA: TGTGCCAGCAGATCCGACATATACAATGAGCAGTACTTC. This encodes CASRSDIYNEQYF.

The chain recombines TRBV6-2 or TRBV6-3 with TRBJ2-3, with 13 bases identical to TRBD2. From germline, CDR1 is MNHEY and CDR2 SVGEGT. The CDR3 consists of 17 residues. V lost 7 bases, J lost 5 bases, and 12 bases stayed unmatched. CDR3 DNA sequence: TGTGCCAGCACCTCCCCCACTAGCGGGGGGGCGGGAGATACGCAGTATTTT. Translated: CASTSPTSGGAGDTQYF.

The chain joins TRBV7-9 to TRBJ2-5; the match to TRBD1 covers 7 bases. Germline CDR1 reads SEHNR; CDR2 reads FQNEAQ (reference sequence). The CDR3 contains 14 residues. Losses at the gene ends were 5 bases for V and 6 bases for J; bases not matched to a gene: 9. The CDR3 reads CASSKTGIGQTQYF. DNA of the CDR3: TGTGCCAGCAGCAAGACAGGGATCGGACAGACCCAGTACTTC.

Details on this clonotype: A junction end diverges from the germline sequence, so it may reflect a read error. The chain joins TRBV5-4 to TRBJ1-2, with 9 bases fitting TRBD1. CDR1 is SGHNT, CDR2 YYREEE, per germline (reference sequence). The CDR3 is 13 amino acids. CDR3: CASRLDPRTGDTF. CDR3 in DNA: TGTGCCAGCAGATTGGATCCGAGGACAGGGGACACCTTC.

The chain's CDR3 is CSARDTGTSGGDEQFF. CDR3 coding DNA: TGCAGTGCTAGAGATACCGGGACTAGCGGGGGGGACGAGCAGTTCTTC. The chain combines TRBV20-1 with TRBJ2-1, with 16 nucleotides matching TRBD2. This CDR3 is built from 16 residues. Trimming cost V 0 bases and J 10 bases; bases outside gene matches: 6. Germline assignment: CDR1 DFQATT and CDR2 SNEGSKA (reference sequence).